This T cell receptor beta chain emerged from a study of cytomegalovirus exposure and HLA in healthy donors. Unmatched junction bases numbered 11, after V lost 2 bases and J lost 4 bases. Germline-derived CDR1 and CDR2 are SGHAT and FQNNGV. This CDR3 is built from 16 residues. A word on this clone: The antigen remains unidentified.

The study ran its PCR with 60 Vbeta and 13 Jbeta primers. Here immunoSEQ multiplex PCR was the method, and the copy in TCRdb shows in-frame clones only, minus some. In the table there are 150,000 to 200,000 clones, about three quarters of which are singletons. Study results and limitations: What a later analysis showed was that several of the most significant clusters appeared linked to common viral pathogens. Across donors, most TCRs were seen rarely, yet some public ones were widespread.

The material sequenced was PBMCs. The gene calls are TRBV11-2 and TRBJ2-7; 7 nucleotides line up with TRBD2. This sequence was found in a woman aged 40 to 50 in good health and CMV-seronegative. The CDR3 is CASSLRRGGEGYEQYF. CDR3 bases: TGTGCCAGCAGCTTACGGAGGGGAGGGGAAGGGTACGAGCAGTACTTC.